This T cell receptor beta chain comes out of a study of PD-1 blockade in classical Hodgkin lymphoma. Every patient relapsed after autologous stem cell transplantation, and brentuximab vedotin exposure varied. Here immunoSEQ multiplex PCR was the method, and the copy in TCRdb shows in-frame clones only, minus some. This sample has 14,000 to 15,000 clones, with less than 70% found just once. Germline values: CDR1 LNHDA, CDR2 SQIVND (reference sequence). CDR3 size: 15 residues. Unmatched junction bases numbered 4, after V lost 4 bases and J lost 1 base. The table lists this clone with a few counts. The source is a human donor with classical Hodgkin lymphoma. The V and J genes are TRBV19 and TRBJ1-1; 9 positions match TRBD1. The sample here was peripheral blood mononuclear cells (PBMCs), taken at baseline. Here the CDR3 reads CASSTSDRGNTEAFF. The DNA for the CDR3 is TGTGCCAGTAGTACCTCGGACAGGGGGAACACTGAAGCTTTCTTT. Based on the CDR3 plus reference TRBV19 and TRBJ1-1, the full variable domain is DGGITQSPKYLFRKEGQNVTLSCEQNLNHDAMYWYRQDPGQGLRLIYYSQIVNDFQKGDIAEGYSVSREKKESFPLTVTSAQKNPTAFYLCASSTSDRGNTEAFFGQGTRLTVV.